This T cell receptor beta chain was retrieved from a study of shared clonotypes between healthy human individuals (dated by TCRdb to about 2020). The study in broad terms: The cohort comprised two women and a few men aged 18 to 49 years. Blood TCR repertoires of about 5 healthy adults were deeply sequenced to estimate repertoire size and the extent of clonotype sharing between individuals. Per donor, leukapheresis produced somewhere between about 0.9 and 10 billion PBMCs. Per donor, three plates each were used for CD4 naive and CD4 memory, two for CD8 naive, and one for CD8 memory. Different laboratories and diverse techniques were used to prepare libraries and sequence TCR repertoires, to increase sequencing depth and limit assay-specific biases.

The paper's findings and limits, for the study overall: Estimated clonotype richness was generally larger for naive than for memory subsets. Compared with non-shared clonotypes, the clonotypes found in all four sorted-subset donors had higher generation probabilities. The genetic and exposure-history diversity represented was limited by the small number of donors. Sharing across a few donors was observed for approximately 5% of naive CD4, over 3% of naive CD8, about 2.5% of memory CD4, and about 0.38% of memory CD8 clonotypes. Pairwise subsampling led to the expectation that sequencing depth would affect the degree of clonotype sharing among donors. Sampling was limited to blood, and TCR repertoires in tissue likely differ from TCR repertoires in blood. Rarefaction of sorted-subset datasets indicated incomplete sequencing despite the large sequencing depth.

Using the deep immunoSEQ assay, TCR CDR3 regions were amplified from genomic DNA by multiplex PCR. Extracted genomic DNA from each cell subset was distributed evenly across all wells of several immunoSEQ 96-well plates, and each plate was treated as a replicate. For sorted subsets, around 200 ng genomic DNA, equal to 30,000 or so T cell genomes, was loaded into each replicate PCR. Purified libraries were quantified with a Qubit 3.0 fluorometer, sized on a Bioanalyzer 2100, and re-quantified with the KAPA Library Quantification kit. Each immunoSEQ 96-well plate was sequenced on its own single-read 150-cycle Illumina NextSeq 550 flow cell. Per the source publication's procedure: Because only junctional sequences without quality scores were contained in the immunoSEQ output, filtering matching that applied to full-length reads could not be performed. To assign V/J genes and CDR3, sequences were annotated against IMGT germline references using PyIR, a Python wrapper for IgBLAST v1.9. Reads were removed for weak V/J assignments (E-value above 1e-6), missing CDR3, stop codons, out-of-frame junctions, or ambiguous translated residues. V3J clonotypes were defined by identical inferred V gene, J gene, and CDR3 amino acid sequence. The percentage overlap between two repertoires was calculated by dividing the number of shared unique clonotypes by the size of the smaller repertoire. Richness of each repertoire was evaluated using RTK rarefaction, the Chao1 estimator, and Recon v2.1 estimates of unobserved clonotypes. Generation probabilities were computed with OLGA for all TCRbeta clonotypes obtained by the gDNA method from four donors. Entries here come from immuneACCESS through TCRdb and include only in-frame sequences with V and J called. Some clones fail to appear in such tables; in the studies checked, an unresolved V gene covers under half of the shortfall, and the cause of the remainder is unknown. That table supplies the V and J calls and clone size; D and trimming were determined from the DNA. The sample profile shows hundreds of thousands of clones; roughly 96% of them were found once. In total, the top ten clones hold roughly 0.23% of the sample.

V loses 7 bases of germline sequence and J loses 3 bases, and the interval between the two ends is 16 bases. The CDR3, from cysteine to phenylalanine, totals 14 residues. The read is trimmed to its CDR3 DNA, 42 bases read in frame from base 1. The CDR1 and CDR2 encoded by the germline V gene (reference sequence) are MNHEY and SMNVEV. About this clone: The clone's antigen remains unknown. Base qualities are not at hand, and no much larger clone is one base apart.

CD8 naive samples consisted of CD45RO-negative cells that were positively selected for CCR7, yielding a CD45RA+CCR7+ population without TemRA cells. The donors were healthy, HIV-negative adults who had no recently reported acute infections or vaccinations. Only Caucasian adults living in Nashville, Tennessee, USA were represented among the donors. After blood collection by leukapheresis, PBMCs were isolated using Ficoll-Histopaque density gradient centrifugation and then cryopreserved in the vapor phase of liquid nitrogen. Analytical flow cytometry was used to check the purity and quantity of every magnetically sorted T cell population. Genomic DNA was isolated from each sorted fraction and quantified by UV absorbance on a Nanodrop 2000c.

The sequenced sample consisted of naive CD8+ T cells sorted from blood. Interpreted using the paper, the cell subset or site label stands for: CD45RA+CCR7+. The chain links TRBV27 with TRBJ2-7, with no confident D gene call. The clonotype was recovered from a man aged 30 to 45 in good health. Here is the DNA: TGTGCCAGCAAGCCGTTTTCAAAGCACTACGAGCAGTACTTC. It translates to CASKPFSKHYEQYF.